These 17 T cell receptor beta chains originate from one sample sequenced in a study of blood T cell repertoires in COVID-19 (dated by TCRdb to the early 2020s). Libraries were made using the immunoSEQ multiplex PCR assay. Not all clones reach the TCRdb copy of this immuneACCESS table, which keeps in-frame sequences only. Checked studies attribute under half of the gap to unresolved V genes and leave the rest unexplained. Recorded for this sample are 150,000 or so clones; more than 70% of them occurred a single time. Around 8.4% of the sample is taken by the ten largest. Sequencing was done on a sample of peripheral blood. Source of these receptors: a woman aged 55-69 years with acute or convalescent COVID-19.

The V gene is TRBV4-1, the J gene TRBJ1-1, with a weak D call TRBD1 (6 bases). Germline loops: CDR1 MGHRA, CDR2 YSYEKL. With 7 bases removed from V and 4 bases from J, the gap between germline ends came to 16 bases. This CDR3 has 14 residues. CDR3 protein: CASKKQGVGTEAFF. The CDR3, as DNA: TGCGCCAGCAAGAAACAGGGAGTTGGCACTGAAGCTTTCTTT.

V and J are TRBV5-1 and TRBJ2-7; 12 bases match TRBD1. Trimming at V came to 4 bases and at J to 6 bases, leaving 8 bases not matched to a gene. There are 15 residues in the CDR3. Germline V CDR1 and CDR2: SGHRS, YFSETQ. Here the CDR3 reads CASSTSGTGGAEQYF. CDR3 DNA sequence: TGCGCCAGCAGCACCTCCGGGACAGGGGGCGCCGAGCAGTACTTC.

The chain has TRBV20-1 and TRBJ2-1; D is possibly TRBD2 (6 bases). Germline CDR1 DFQATT, CDR2 SNEGSKA (reference sequence). CDR3 length equals 14 residues. The ends were cut back, 3 bases at V and 8 bases at J, with 17 bases in the middle. The CDR3 loop is CSASLEGGLDEQFF. Written as DNA, the CDR3 is TGCAGTGCTAGTCTTGAGGGAGGCCTTGATGAGCAGTTCTTC.

The chain joins TRBV28 to TRBJ1-2; D not resolved. CDR3 size: 12 residues. CDR1 is MDHEN, CDR2 SYDVKM, per germline. V was pared by 4 bases and J by 8 bases, with 11 bases between. The CDR3 region is CASSWSANGYTF. CDR3 nucleotide sequence: TGTGCCAGCAGTTGGTCCGCGAACGGCTACACCTTC.

The DNA for the CDR3 is TGTGCCAGCAGCACGGGGACTAGCGGGGGCCATAGCACAGATACGCAGTATTTT. Translating gives CASSTGTSGGHSTDTQYF. This sequence joins TRBV9 and TRBJ2-3; 14 bases fit TRBD2. Per germline, CDR1 SGDLS and CDR2 YYNGEE. Trimming at V came to 4 bases and at J to 0 bases, leaving 7 bases not matched to a gene. This CDR3 contains 18 residues.

This rearrangement joins TRBV7-9 to TRBJ2-3; 7 bases match TRBD1. V lost 5 bases, J lost 1 base, and 9 bases stayed unmatched. The CDR3 spans 16 residues. CDR1 is SEHNR, CDR2 FQNEAQ, per germline (reference sequence). DNA for the CDR3: TGTGCCAGCAGCCCCAACCGACAGGGAGGCACAGATACGCAGTATTTT. Protein: CASSPNRQGGTDTQYF.

The J gene is TRBJ2-2, the V gene TRBV6-5, with 8 bases fitting TRBD1. Germline V gives CDR1 MNHEY, CDR2 SVGAGI. V shed 6 bases, J shed 6 bases, and the junction held 6 bases outside the gene matches. The CDR3 length is 14 residues. The CDR3: CASSRPGGPGELFF. CDR3 bases: TGTGCCAGCAGCCGCCCAGGGGGCCCCGGGGAGCTGTTTTTT.

V usage is TRBV28 and J usage is TRBJ2-1; TRBD1 is a possible D gene (5 bases). Germline CDR1 MDHEN, CDR2 SYDVKM. V was cut by 5 bases and J by 8 bases, with 16 bases left in between. This CDR3 is built from 14 residues. CDR3 loop: CASSQAGGAYEQFF. DNA of the CDR3: TGTGCCAGCAGTCAGGCAGGTGGGGCTTATGAGCAGTTCTTC.

This chain connects TRBV18 to TRBJ2-3; D is unresolved. Germline V CDR1 and CDR2: KGHSH, LQKENI. This CDR3 is 15 amino acids long. Trimming shortened V by 0 bases and J by 0 bases, and 7 bases separated the two germline ends. The CDR3 here is CASSPPFSSTDTQYF. CDR3 coding DNA: TGTGCCAGCTCACCACCGTTTTCTAGCACAGATACGCAGTATTTT.

This clone is a singleton in its sample. The V and J genes are TRBV4-1 and TRBJ2-1; a weak D match, TRBD2 (6 bases). V gave up 4 bases and J gave up 8 bases, with 15 bases separating them. Germline V lookup: CDR1 MGHRA, CDR2 YSYEKL. The length of the CDR3 is 14 residues. In DNA, the CDR3 is TGCGCCAGCAGCCCTCTTTCGACTAGTTATGAGCAGTTCTTC. Its translation: CASSPLSTSYEQFF.

The CDR3 bases are TGCGCCAGCAGCCTAGGGTCTAGCGGGGTCGGGGAGACCCAGTACTTC. As protein: CASSLGSSGVGETQYF. The chain has TRBV5-1 and TRBJ2-5; 9 positions match TRBD2. V lost 4 bases, J lost 5 bases, and 12 bases stayed unmatched. CDR3 length: 16 residues. The germline gives CDR1 SGHRS, CDR2 YFSETQ.

This clone was found once. The gene calls are TRBV27 and TRBJ2-2, with 9 positions matching TRBD2. The CDR3 has 17 amino acids. Germline values: CDR1 MNHEY, CDR2 SMNVEV (reference sequence). V lost 5 bases and J lost 0; bases outside the gene matches: 7. The DNA for the CDR3 is TGTGCCAGCAGTAGAGAGCGCGGGGGGGCGAACACCGGGGAGCTGTTTTTT. Its translation is CASSRERGGANTGELFF.

The chain combines TRBV6-5 with TRBJ2-7; D might be TRBD1 (6 bases). The V gene lost 6 bases and the J gene lost 0 bases, with 9 bases spanning the gap. This CDR3 is built from 13 residues. The V gene's germline CDR1 is MNHEY and CDR2 SVGAGI. CDR3: CASSGTSSYEQYF. The CDR3, as DNA: TGTGCCAGCAGCGGGACATCCTCCTACGAGCAGTACTTC.

The chain combines TRBV6-1 with TRBJ2-7; 7 nucleotides match TRBD1. The length of the CDR3 is 13 residues. V lost 3 bases, J lost 7 bases, and 6 bases stayed unmatched. Germline CDR1 MNHNS, CDR2 SASEGT. CDR3 sequence: CASSDRQGWEQYF. DNA for the CDR3: TGTGCCAGCAGTGACCGACAGGGCTGGGAGCAGTACTTC.

This chain connects TRBV5-4 to TRBJ2-7; TRBD2 matches 8 bases. Trimming at V came to 3 bases and at J to 5 bases, leaving 10 bases not matched to a gene. Germline CDR1 is SGHNT and CDR2 is YYREEE (reference sequence). The CDR3 runs 15 residues. As DNA, the CDR3 is TGTGCCAGCAGCTCCCCCCCGGGGGGGGGACACGAGCAGTACTTC. Protein product: CASSSPPGGGHEQYF. Together with reference TRBV5-4 and TRBJ2-7, the CDR3 gives the full variable domain: ETGVTQSPTHLIKTRGQQVTLRCSSQSGHNTVSWYQQALGQGPQFIFQYYREEENGRGNFPPRFSGLQFPNYSSELNVNALELDDSALYLCASSSPPGGGHEQYFGPGTRLTVT.

This chain uses TRBV5-1 with TRBJ1-5; 8 bases fit TRBD1. V dropped 4 bases and J dropped 7; count of bases not matched to a gene: 4. The CDR3 runs to 13 residues. Germline loops: CDR1 SGHRS, CDR2 YFSETQ. The CDR3 DNA sequence: TGCGCCAGCAGCCCAGGGGGCGAACAGCCCCAGCATTTT. Its protein is CASSPGGEQPQHF.

This chain connects TRBV30 to TRBJ2-2; 7 nucleotides match TRBD2. Germline trimming cut 3 bases from V and 1 base from J; bases unmatched to any gene: 2. Germline V gene lookup returns CDR1 GTSNPN and CDR2 SVGIG (reference sequence). The CDR3 is 14 amino acids. CDR3 nucleotides: TGTGCCTGGAGCCGCGGGGGGAACACCGGGGAGCTGTTTTTT. Translated, it gives CAWSRGGNTGELFF.